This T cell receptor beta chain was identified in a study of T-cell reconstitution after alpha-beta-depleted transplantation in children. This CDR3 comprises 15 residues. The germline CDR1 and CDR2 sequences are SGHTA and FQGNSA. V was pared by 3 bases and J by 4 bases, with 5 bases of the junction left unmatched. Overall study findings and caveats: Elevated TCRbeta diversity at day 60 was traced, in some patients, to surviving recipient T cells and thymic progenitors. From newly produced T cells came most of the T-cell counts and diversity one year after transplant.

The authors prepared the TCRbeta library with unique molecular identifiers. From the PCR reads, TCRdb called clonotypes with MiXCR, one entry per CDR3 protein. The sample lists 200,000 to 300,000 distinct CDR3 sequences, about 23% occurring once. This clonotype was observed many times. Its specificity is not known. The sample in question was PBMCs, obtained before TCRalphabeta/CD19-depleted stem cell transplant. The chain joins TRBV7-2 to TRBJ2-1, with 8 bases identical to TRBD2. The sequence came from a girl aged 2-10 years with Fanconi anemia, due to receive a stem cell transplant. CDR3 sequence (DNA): TGTGCCAGCAGCTTTAGGAGCGGGGGTTACAATGAGCAGTTCTTC. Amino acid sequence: CASSFRSGGYNEQFF.